This entry features one T cell receptor beta chain sequence. Its matching antigen is unknown. The entry originates in a study of CD8 T cells in Susac syndrome. Sequencing of TCR beta, carried out with a high-throughput approach, was applied to CD8+ and CD4+ T cells from the blood. Notes on the study in general: The authors acknowledged that the study's TCR sequencing and HLA analysis involved relatively few individuals.

The authors reverse transcribed roughly 0.5 to 1 ug RNA with random hexamers. Across 54 Vbeta and 13 Jbeta, immunoSEQ multiplex PCR amplified TCR beta CDR3. TCRdb processed the immunoSEQ multiplex PCR reads anew with MiXCR; each CDR3 protein has one entry. The data contain about 210,000 distinct CDR3 sequences, around 95% of them singletons. The CDR3 is 16 residues long. Germline assignment: CDR1 MGHRA and CDR2 YSYEKL. Trimming cost V 7 bases and J 5 bases; bases outside gene matches: 14. Sequences were obtained from CD4+ T cells from PBMCs. V gene TRBV4-1 combines with J gene TRBJ2-1; 7 nucleotides agree with TRBD1. The TCR originated in a human donor with multiple sclerosis. The CDR3 loop is CASKHRPGQTNNEQFF. The CDR3 DNA reads as TGCGCCAGCAAACACAGACCGGGACAGACCAACAATGAGCAGTTCTTC.